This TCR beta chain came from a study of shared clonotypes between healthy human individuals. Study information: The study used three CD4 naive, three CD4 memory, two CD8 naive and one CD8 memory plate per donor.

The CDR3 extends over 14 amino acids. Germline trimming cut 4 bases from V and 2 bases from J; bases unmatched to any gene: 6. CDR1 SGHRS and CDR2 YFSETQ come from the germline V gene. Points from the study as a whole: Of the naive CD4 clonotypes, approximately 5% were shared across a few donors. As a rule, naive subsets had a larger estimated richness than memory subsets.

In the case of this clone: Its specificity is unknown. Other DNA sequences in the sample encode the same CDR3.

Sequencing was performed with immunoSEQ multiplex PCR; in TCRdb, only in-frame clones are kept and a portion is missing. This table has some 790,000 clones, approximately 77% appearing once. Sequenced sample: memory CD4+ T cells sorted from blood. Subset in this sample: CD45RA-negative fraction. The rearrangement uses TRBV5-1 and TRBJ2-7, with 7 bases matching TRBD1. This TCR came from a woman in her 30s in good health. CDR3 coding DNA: TGCGCCAGCAGCCCCGCAGGGGGTACCTACGAGCAGTACTTC. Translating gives CASSPAGGTYEQYF.